These 17 T cell receptor beta chains came from one sample sequenced in a study of beta chain features in type 1 diabetes. Study-wide findings and caveats: TCRB CDR3s from Type 1 diabetes patients were moderately but significantly shorter in all four CD4+ subsets.

Reverse transcription of all isolated RNA meant that expressed TCRB transcripts were sequenced. The repertoire was sequenced with immunoSEQ multiplex PCR; TCRdb's copy has only in-frame clones and lacks some. In the table there are 550,000 to 850,000 clones, roughly 13% of which are singletons. These receptors lack a known antigen. Sequences were obtained from naive CD4+ T cells from blood. The receptors derive from a man aged 18 to 35 with type 1 diabetes.

The V and J genes are TRBV6-5 and TRBJ2-7; D remains ambiguous. Between the trimmed V and J ends, which lost 0 bases and 1 base, there was a span of 13 bases. The CDR3 is 16 residues long. CDR1 MNHEY and CDR2 SVGAGI come from the germline V gene. The CDR3 bases are TGTGCCAGCAGTTACTCGATGTCCGTGGGGTCCTACGAGCAGTACTTC. It specifies CASSYSMSVGSYEQYF.

This clone was counted a few times. The chain joins TRBV5-4 to TRBJ2-5, with 12 positions matching TRBD2. The V gene's germline CDR1 is SGHNT and CDR2 YYREEE (reference sequence). The CDR3 consists of 16 residues. Trimming took 2 bases from V and 1 from J; bases not matched to a gene: 3. The CDR3 DNA reads TGTGCCAGCAGCTTCCCGACTAGCGGGGGCCAAGAGACCCAGTACTTC. This gives the protein CASSFPTSGGQETQYF.

V gene TRBV6-5 combines with J gene TRBJ2-5; TRBD1 might be the D (5 bases). The length of the CDR3 is 13 residues. Germline CDR1 and CDR2: MNHEY and SVGAGI. V was pared by 7 bases and J by 5 bases, with 14 bases between. For the CDR3, the DNA is TGTGCCAGCACCCGAACAGGTCTGGAGACCCAGTACTTC. It specifies CASTRTGLETQYF.

This clone was seen a handful of times. Other DNA sequences from this sample encode an identical CDR3 as well. The CDR3 region is CASSSHKNTEAFF. CDR3 DNA: TGTGCCAGCAGTTCACACAAGAACACTGAAGCTTTCTTT. The chain uses TRBV7-3 and TRBJ1-1; D call uncertain. V was shortened by 6 bases and J by 1 base, with 9 bases between the two germline ends. Germline lookup yields CDR1 SGHTA and CDR2 FQGTGA. The CDR3 has 13 residues.

The table lists this clone with a few counts. The chain carries TRBV6-1 and TRBJ1-6; TRBD1 agrees at 8 bases. The CDR3 consists of 14 residues. Germline V gives CDR1 MNHNS, CDR2 SASEGT. V lost 11 bases and J lost 8; bases outside the gene matches: 11. The CDR3 DNA reads TGTGCCGTCGCGGACAGGGTGGGAGATTCACCCCTCCACTTT. It encodes CAVADRVGDSPLHF.

The table lists this clone with a few counts. V is TRBV9 and J is TRBJ1-4; TRBD1 matches at 8 bases. Germline V gives CDR1 SGDLS, CDR2 YYNGEE. J was trimmed by 5 bases and V by 1 base; bases with no gene match: 4. The CDR3 contains 15 residues. CDR3 region: CASSVQGAQNEKLFF. The CDR3 nucleotides read TGTGCCAGCAGCGTACAGGGGGCGCAGAATGAAAAACTGTTTTTT.

This clone was counted a few times. This chain connects TRBV30 to TRBJ1-6, with no clear D. In germline, CDR1 is GTSNPN, CDR2 SVGIG (reference sequence). The CDR3 is made up of 12 amino acids. Trimming left V 4 bases short and J 6 bases short, with 7 bases between. CDR3 nucleotides: TGTGCCTGGATCAAGATTAATTCACCCCTCCACTTT. It translates to CAWIKINSPLHF.

V and J are TRBV9 and TRBJ1-4, with TRBD1 as a possible D gene (6 bases). V was trimmed by 4 bases and J by 11 bases, leaving 15 bases between them. Looked up from germline, CDR1 is SGDLS and CDR2 is YYNGEE. The CDR3 sequence is 13 residues long. CDR3 sequence reads: CASSPGQSWKLFF. The CDR3 coding sequence is TGTGCCAGCAGCCCTGGACAGTCTTGGAAACTGTTTTTT.

The rearrangement links TRBV6-1 to TRBJ2-5; possible D gene TRBD1, 5 bases. The V and J ends lost 7 bases and 2 bases respectively, with 11 bases between them. This CDR3 contains 13 residues. CDR1 and CDR2 from the germline V gene are MNHNS and SASEGT. The CDR3 here is CASIRVAQETQYF. The CDR3 nucleotides are TGTGCCAGCATCAGGGTGGCTCAAGAGACCCAGTACTTC.

The chain recombines TRBV5-6 with TRBJ2-7; D uncertain. The length of the CDR3 is 14 residues. V lost 0 bases, J lost 4 bases, and 11 bases lay in between. Germline CDR1 reads SGHDT; CDR2 reads YYEEEE. DNA of the CDR3: TGTGCCAGCAGCTTGGTGCAACGTGATTACGAGCAGTACTTC. Its protein is CASSLVQRDYEQYF.

The chain is built from TRBV7-2 and TRBJ2-3, with no clear D. CDR1 is SGHTA, CDR2 FQGNSA, per germline. This CDR3 comprises 13 residues. Trimming cost V 8 bases and J 2 bases, with 11 bases left between them. The CDR3 coding sequence is TGTGCCAGCTGCCTTTCCGCCACAGATACGCAGTATTTT. It yields the protein CASCLSATDTQYF.

J is TRBJ2-7 and V is TRBV4-1; the match to TRBD1 covers 8 bases. The junction had 9 bases not matched to a gene; V was cut back by 8 bases and J by 3 bases. Looked up from germline, CDR1 is MGHRA and CDR2 is YSYEKL. The CDR3 runs 14 residues. Here the CDR3 reads CASGLGQGFYEQYF. Written as DNA, the CDR3 is TGCGCCAGCGGGCTCGGACAGGGATTCTACGAGCAGTACTTC.

This clone was seen a few times. This rearrangement joins TRBV18 to TRBJ2-4; D is perhaps TRBD1 (6 bases). Between the trimmed V and J ends, which lost 0 bases and 0 bases, there was a span of 9 bases. The CDR3 has 16 residues. The germline V gene encodes CDR1 KGHSH and CDR2 LQKENI. This chain's CDR3 is CASSPPTGLAKNIQYF. CDR3 coding DNA: TGTGCCAGCTCACCACCGACAGGCCTAGCCAAAAACATTCAGTACTTC.

The chain joins TRBV5-1 to TRBJ2-7; D remains ambiguous. The germline CDR1 and CDR2 sequences are SGHRS and YFSETQ. This CDR3 region has 13 residues. The ends were cut back, 0 bases at V and 3 bases at J, with 7 bases in the middle. This chain's CDR3 is CASSLDSGYEQYF. The DNA for the CDR3 is TGCGCCAGCAGCTTGGACTCAGGCTACGAGCAGTACTTC. Looking up the rest from reference TRBV5-1 and TRBJ2-7 gives the full variable domain: KAGVTQTPRYLIKTRGQQVTLSCSPISGHRSVSWYQQTPGQGLQFLFEYFSETQRNKGNFPGRFSGRQFSNSRSEMNVSTLELGDSALYLCASSLDSGYEQYFGPGTRLTVT.

This clone was found a few times. The chain joins TRBV11-2 to TRBJ2-5, with TRBD1 as a possible D gene (5 bases). The CDR3 totals 13 residues. The germline V and J ends were trimmed by 5 bases and 4 bases, with 11 bases remaining between them. CDR1 is SGHAT and CDR2 is FQNNGV in the germline V gene. The CDR3 sequence: CASSLRVRETQYF. The CDR3 coding sequence is TGTGCCAGCAGCCTCAGGGTTAGAGAGACCCAGTACTTC.

The V call is TRBV5-1, the J call TRBJ2-1, with 14 bases lining up with TRBD2. Germline CDR1 reads SGHRS; CDR2 reads YFSETQ. V was clipped by 0 bases and J by 9 bases; unmatched bases: 11. This CDR3 spans 18 amino acids. The CDR3 DNA is TGCGCCAGCAGCTTGGCCCCCTTGACTAGCGGGGGGGCAAGTGAGCAGTTCTTC. Its translation is CASSLAPLTSGGASEQFF.

This chain joins TRBV10-3 and TRBJ2-1, with D unresolved. The V gene's germline CDR1 is ENHRY and CDR2 SYGVKD. V dropped 1 base and J dropped 7 bases, with 5 bases sitting between them. The CDR3 sequence is 12 residues long. The CDR3 reads CAISELKNEQFF. The CDR3 DNA is TGTGCCATCAGTGAGTTGAAGAATGAGCAGTTCTTC.